The clone carrying this T cell receptor beta chain was observed a single time. This sample is part of a study of blood T cell repertoires in COVID-19. Recruits, aged roughly 18 to 90 years, lived in 24 US areas. V lost 6 bases and J lost 2, with 14 bases in between. The CDR3 contains 14 residues. Germline lookup yields CDR1 LNHNV and CDR2 YYDKDF (reference sequence). Authors' analysis steps: Researchers report that nucleated cell counts were estimated from reference gene primer amplification. Only in-frame clones appear in the TCRdb table, and some are missing; sequencing was by immunoSEQ multiplex PCR. Clone size and V and J calls were adopted from that table, with D and trimming inferred from the DNA. The repertoire consists of hundreds of thousands of clones, with 80% to 90% occurring once and the leading ten covering more than 0.95%.

This TCR was sampled from a man aged 30 to 39 who had recovered from COVID-19. Sequenced material: PBMCs or T cells enriched from blood (not recorded which). This chain connects TRBV15 to TRBJ2-7; D is ambiguous. CDR3 amino acids: CATSVGLPTYEQYF. The CDR3 DNA sequence: TGTGCCACCAGTGTCGGTTTGCCGACCTACGAGCAGTACTTC. The full variable domain, completed using reference TRBV15 and TRBJ2-7, is DAMVIQNPRYQVTQFGKPVTLSCSQTLNHNVMYWYQQKSSQAPKLLFHYYDKDFNNEADTPDNFQSRRPNTSFCFLDIRSPGLGDTAMYLCATSVGLPTYEQYFGPGTRLTVT.